This TCR beta chain was found in a study of beta chain features in type 1 diabetes. Sequenced material consisted of expressed TCRB transcripts (all of the isolated RNA was reverse transcribed). It was found that naive, central memory and regulatory T cell samples averaged roughly 3.6 million reads. The assay was immunoSEQ multiplex PCR, and TCRdb's table has in-frame clones only and misses some. The sample records some 660,000 clones, more than 12% being singletons. It was via CD45RO/CCR7/CD25/CD127/CD95/CD27 that CD4+ naive, central memory, regulatory and stem cell-like memory cells were sorted. General study points: Unsettled here was the matter of whether HLA type influences TCRB rearrangement. PCR could preferentially amplify shorter templates, alike in patients and controls. Among all four CD4+ subsets, Type 1 diabetes patients had TCRB CDR3s that were moderately but significantly shorter.

About this clone: Its antigen is not identified.

The source is a man aged 18 to 30 with type 1 diabetes. The sequencing input was naive CD4+ T cells from blood.

CDR3 amino acids: CASSLLTGNYGYTF. The DNA of the CDR3 is TGTGCCAGCAGCTTATTGACAGGGAACTATGGCTACACCTTC. The chain uses TRBV7-2 and TRBJ1-2; TRBD1 aligns across 7 bases. The CDR3 sequence is 14 residues long. The germline gives CDR1 SGHTA, CDR2 FQGNSA. Trimming at V came to 2 bases and at J to 2 bases, leaving 2 bases not matched to a gene.